The 31 T cell receptor beta chains below were found in one sample sequenced in a study of blood T cell repertoires in COVID-19. Some clones are missing from TCRdb's copy, which holds only in-frame ones; the method was immunoSEQ multiplex PCR. The table includes a few hundred thousand clones, approximately 91% detected once. The sequencing input was peripheral blood. The receptors shown here come from a human donor in a cohort sampled during active COVID-19.

V gene TRBV7-9 combines with J gene TRBJ2-6; a possible D gene is TRBD1 (6 bases). CDR3 length: 18 residues. V lost 2 bases and J 0 bases, leaving 14 bases between the germline ends. Per germline, CDR1 SEHNR and CDR2 FQNEAQ (reference sequence). In DNA, the CDR3 is TGTGCCAGCAGCTTAAGGGCAGGGGCCGCCTCTGGGGCCAACGTCCTGACTTTC. Its translation: CASSLRAGAASGANVLTF. The variable domain in full, with the rest retrieved from reference TRBV7-9 and TRBJ2-6, is DTGVSQNPRHKITKRGQNVTFRCDPISEHNRLYWYRQTLGQGPEFLTYFQNEAQLEKSRLLSDRFSAERPKGSFSTLEIQRTEQGDSAMYLCASSLRAGAASGANVLTFGAGSRLTVL.

The rearrangement uses TRBV27 and TRBJ2-3, with a tentative D call TRBD2 (6 bases). Germline lookup yields CDR1 MNHEY and CDR2 SMNVEV (reference sequence). The V gene lost 7 bases and the J gene lost 6 bases, with 11 bases spanning the gap. This CDR3 is built from 12 residues. CDR3 protein: CASISGGDTQYF. CDR3 in DNA: TGTGCCAGCATTTCCGGAGGGGATACGCAGTATTTT.

Concerning this clone itself: Mismatch with germline at one junction end may stem from a read error. The gene calls are TRBV7-2 and TRBJ2-7, with 8 positions matching TRBD2. The V gene's germline CDR1 is SGHTA and CDR2 FQGNSA. The CDR3 contains 12 residues. The CDR3, as DNA: TGTGCCAGCAGCTTCCTAGCGGGCCTCCCTAACTTC. Protein product: CASSFLAGLPNF.

The chain couples TRBV18 to TRBJ2-7; 7 bases agree with TRBD1. In germline, CDR1 is KGHSH, CDR2 LQKENI. This CDR3 has 13 amino acids. Trimming cost V 6 bases and J 3 bases; bases outside gene matches: 5. This CDR3 reads CASSGTDLYEQYF. DNA for the CDR3: TGTGCCAGCTCCGGGACAGACCTCTACGAGCAGTACTTC.

The chain employs TRBV5-4 and TRBJ2-5, with a tentative D call TRBD2 (6 bases). CDR1 is SGHNT and CDR2 is YYREEE in the germline V gene (reference sequence). The CDR3 is 14 residues long. Trimming stripped 4 bases from V and 4 bases from J, with 14 bases between. The CDR3 nucleotides are TGTGCCAGCAGCGATACCGGGGGATCAGAGACCCAGTACTTC. Encoded protein: CASSDTGGSETQYF. Full variable domain (rest looked up from reference TRBV5-4 and TRBJ2-5): ETGVTQSPTHLIKTRGQQVTLRCSSQSGHNTVSWYQQALGQGPQFIFQYYREEENGRGNFPPRFSGLQFPNYSSELNVNALELDDSALYLCASSDTGGSETQYFGPGTRLLVL.

The chain employs TRBV21-1 and TRBJ1-1. TRBV21-1 is a recognized pseudogene. This CDR3 is 12 amino acids long. The CDR3, as DNA: TGTGCCACTGGGACTTGCTACACTGAAGCTTTCTTT. Translated, it gives CATGTCYTEAFF.

This clone was detected once. The chain links TRBV28 to TRBJ1-1, with D possibly TRBD1 on 5 matching bases. The V gene lost 5 bases and the J gene lost 0 bases, with 19 bases spanning the gap. This CDR3 region has 17 residues. CDR1 and CDR2 (germline): MDHEN, SYDVKM. The CDR3 region is CASSPRGRVSMNTEAFF. In DNA, the CDR3 is TGTGCCAGCAGTCCCCGGGGGAGGGTCAGTATGAACACTGAAGCTTTCTTT.

The CDR3 DNA sequence: TGTGCCAACTCCGGGGGTCACACTGAAGCTTTCTTT. Its translation: CANSGGHTEAFF. This chain joins TRBV12-3 or TRBV12-4 and TRBJ1-1; TRBD1 might be the D (5 bases). V was trimmed by 10 bases and J by 3 bases, leaving 12 bases between them. The length of the CDR3 is 12 residues.

The chain recombines TRBV7-9 with TRBJ1-2; D remains ambiguous. Germline-derived CDR1 and CDR2 are SEHNR and FQNEAQ (reference sequence). The CDR3 covers 13 residues. The V end was cut by 1 base, the J end by 6 bases, with 9 bases between. The CDR3 region has the DNA TGTGCCAGCAGCTTAGAACTCCAGGATGGCTACACCTTC. This codes for CASSLELQDGYTF.

The chain couples TRBV28 to TRBJ1-2; tentatively, D is TRBD1 (6 bases). Between the trimmed V and J ends, which lost 7 bases and 6 bases, there was a span of 15 bases. From germline, CDR1 is MDHEN and CDR2 SYDVKM. CDR3 length: 13 amino acids. The CDR3 DNA sequence: TGTGCCAGCATTCGCCCCACAGGGAATGGCTACACCTTC. Translated: CASIRPTGNGYTF.

This clone was detected once. The rearrangement uses TRBV25-1 and TRBJ1-1; D is ambiguous. Germline values: CDR1 MGHDK, CDR2 SYGVNS. The V end was cut by 6 bases, the J end by 1 base, with 12 bases between. CDR3 size: 14 residues. CDR3 in DNA: TGTGCCAGCAGAAGAAATCCCGGGAACACTGAAGCTTTCTTT. Its translation is CASRRNPGNTEAFF.

The CDR3 DNA follows: TGTGCCAGCAGTCCCAGACATACTGAAGCTTTCTTT. Its protein is CASSPRHTEAFF. The chain carries TRBV12-3 or TRBV12-4 and TRBJ1-1, with no clear D. The V end was cut by 5 bases, the J end by 5 bases, with 9 bases between. The CDR3 is made up of 12 amino acids.

This rearrangement joins TRBV7-8 to TRBJ2-3; D not certain. Germline CDR1 and CDR2: SGHVS and FQNEAQ. V was shortened by 5 bases and J by 3 bases, with 9 bases between the two germline ends. The CDR3 length is 13 residues. The CDR3 reads CASSPTRTDTQYF. CDR3 nucleotides: TGTGCCAGCAGCCCAACCAGAACAGATACGCAGTATTTT.

The chain uses TRBV19 and TRBJ1-5, with 11 bases identical to TRBD1. The CDR3 runs 17 residues. Germline V gene sequence: CDR1 LNHDA, CDR2 SQIVND (reference sequence). V shed 0 bases, J shed 9 bases, and the junction held 10 bases outside the gene matches. The CDR3 DNA is TGTGCCAGTAGTATAGATTGGAGGGACAGGGGGAGGGGGCCCCAGCATTTT. Protein sequence: CASSIDWRDRGRGPQHF.

This chain joins TRBV9 and TRBJ2-1; D is perhaps TRBD2 (6 bases). V shed 4 bases and J shed 9 bases, with 17 bases lying between them. Germline CDR1 and CDR2: SGDLS and YYNGEE. There are 14 residues in the CDR3. The CDR3 loop reads CASSPDDGRGEQFF. The CDR3 coding sequence is TGTGCCAGCAGCCCCGATGACGGGAGAGGTGAGCAGTTCTTC.

Within the sample, this clone is medium-sized. The V call is TRBV6-5, the J call TRBJ1-5; D is uncertain. CDR3 length: 13 residues. With 6 bases removed from V and 7 bases from J, the gap between germline ends came to 13 bases. Germline loops: CDR1 MNHEY, CDR2 SVGAGI. As DNA, the CDR3 is TGTGCCAGCAGCGTACTGCCGTTACAGCCCCAGCATTTT. Its translation: CASSVLPLQPQHF.

The chain employs TRBV4-3 and TRBJ1-5, with 9 bases identical to TRBD1. Looked up from germline, CDR1 is LGHNA and CDR2 is YSLEER. CDR3 length: 15 amino acids. J gave up 7 bases and V 3 bases, and 7 bases lay outside the gene matches. The CDR3, as DNA: TGCGCCAGCAGCCAGGGGCGACAGGGGGAGCAGCCCCAGCATTTT. Encoded protein: CASSQGRQGEQPQHF.

The V and J genes are TRBV9 and TRBJ1-1, with D unresolved. Trimming pared 0 bases from V and 0 bases from J, leaving 6 bases between. This CDR3 has 14 amino acids. Germline CDR1 SGDLS, CDR2 YYNGEE. The DNA for the CDR3 is TGTGCCAGCAGCGTAGGGCCCCTGAACACTGAAGCTTTCTTT. It translates to CASSVGPLNTEAFF.

A few counts support this clone. The genes are TRBV14 and TRBJ1-6; a possible D gene is TRBD1 (5 bases). Germline CDR1 reads SGHDN; CDR2 reads FVKESK. Trimming removed 6 bases from V and 5 bases from J, with 14 bases in between. CDR3 length: 15 residues. The CDR3, as DNA: TGTGCCAGCAGTTCCAGGGTAAGGGATAATTCACCCCTCCACTTT. This codes for CASSSRVRDNSPLHF. Filled out from reference TRBV14 and TRBJ1-6, the complete variable domain reads EAGVTQFPSHSVIEKGQTVTLRCDPISGHDNLYWYRRVMGKEIKFLLHFVKESKQDESGMPNNRFLAERTGGTYSTLKVQPAELEDSGVYFCASSSRVRDNSPLHFGNGTRLTVT.

J is TRBJ2-7 and V is TRBV5-5; 7 positions agree with TRBD1. The CDR3 is made up of 14 amino acids. J was trimmed by 1 base and V by 4 bases; bases with no gene match: 5. Germline V gene lookup returns CDR1 SGHKS and CDR2 YYEKEE (reference sequence). CDR3 DNA sequence: TGTGCCAGCAGCCCCCGGGACAGTTCCTACGAGCAGTACTTC. Translated, it gives CASSPRDSSYEQYF.

The V call is TRBV20-1, the J call TRBJ1-5; 7 nucleotides agree with TRBD1. The CDR3 has 13 amino acids. CDR1 DFQATT and CDR2 SNEGSKA come from the germline V gene (reference sequence). V trimming: 3 bases; J trimming: 6 bases; junction bases outside the gene matches: 5. CDR3 loop: CSASRQGVQPQHF. For the CDR3, the DNA is TGCAGTGCTAGTAGACAGGGAGTTCAGCCCCAGCATTTT.

V gene TRBV23-1 combines with J gene TRBJ1-5, with D hard to call. TRBV23-1 is classed as an ORF, of uncertain function. The V gene lost 0 bases and the J gene lost 5 bases, with 11 bases spanning the gap. CDR3 length equals 15 residues. The CDR3 DNA sequence: TGCGCCAGCAGTCAATCCCGAAGAGCACATCAGCCCCAGCATTTT. Encoded protein: CASSQSRRAHQPQHF.

CDR3 amino acids: CASSQGQGAGYTF. CDR3 DNA: TGTGCCAGCAGCCAAGGACAGGGCGCTGGCTACACCTTC. V is TRBV7-8 and J is TRBJ1-2, with TRBD1 matching over 8 bases. V shed 5 bases and J 7 bases; nucleotides not matched to a gene: 6. Germline loops: CDR1 SGHVS, CDR2 FQNEAQ. The CDR3 totals 13 residues.

V and J are TRBV5-5 and TRBJ2-7, with 7 positions matching TRBD2. The germline V gene encodes CDR1 SGHKS and CDR2 YYEKEE (reference sequence). V was pared by 0 bases and J by 2 bases, with 14 bases of the junction left unmatched. CDR3 size: 18 residues. As DNA, the CDR3 is TGTGCCAGCAGCTTGGCCGGCGGGAGAGGGGTCCGAGCCTACGAGCAGTACTTC. Residues: CASSLAGGRGVRAYEQYF.

This rearrangement joins TRBV30 to TRBJ1-1; 7 nucleotides match TRBD1. This CDR3 contains 13 residues. Germline lookup yields CDR1 GTSNPN and CDR2 SVGIG (reference sequence). V trimming: 1 base; J trimming: 1 base; junction bases outside the gene matches: 0. The CDR3 coding sequence is TGTGCCTGGAGTGGGACAGGGAACACTGAAGCTTTCTTT. The encoded protein is CAWSGTGNTEAFF.

The rearrangement uses TRBV6-5 and TRBJ1-2, with a possible D match to TRBD1 (6 bases). CDR1 and CDR2 from the germline V gene are MNHEY and SVGAGI. The germline V and J ends were trimmed by 6 bases and 6 bases, with 17 bases remaining between them. The CDR3 contains 14 residues. This CDR3 is CASSRRGAVDGYTF. Written as DNA, the CDR3 is TGTGCCAGCAGCCGACGGGGGGCCGTCGATGGCTACACCTTC.

The genes are TRBV5-1 and TRBJ2-7, with D possibly being TRBD1 (5 bases). CDR1 is SGHRS, CDR2 YFSETQ, per germline. Trimming pared 4 bases from V and 5 bases from J, leaving 13 bases between. The CDR3 has 13 amino acids. CDR3 nucleotides: TGCGCCAGCAGCCCCCGTGGGGCCCACGAGCAGTACTTC. This translates into CASSPRGAHEQYF.

This clone was found once. The chain employs TRBV30 and TRBJ2-7; possible D gene TRBD2, 6 bases. Deletions cut 2 bases from V and 5 bases from J, with 13 bases between. There are 13 residues in the CDR3. Germline values: CDR1 GTSNPN, CDR2 SVGIG (reference sequence). CDR3 coding DNA: TGTGCCTGGAGTTGGAGTAGCGGCAACGAGCAGTACTTC. Its protein product is CAWSWSSGNEQYF.

The chain uses TRBV5-1 and TRBJ2-5, with 13 bases lining up with TRBD2. From germline, CDR1 is SGHRS and CDR2 YFSETQ. CDR3 length equals 15 residues. The ends lost 2 bases at V and 3 bases at J; junction bases unmatched: 1. The CDR3 sequence: CASSFGLAGEETQYF. CDR3 in DNA: TGCGCCAGCAGCTTTGGACTAGCGGGAGAAGAGACCCAGTACTTC.

The rearrangement joins TRBV6-2 or TRBV6-3 to TRBJ2-7, with D perhaps TRBD2 (6 bases). This CDR3 is built from 15 residues. Germline CDR1 is MNHEY and CDR2 is SVGEGT. The V end was cut by 0 bases, the J end by 4 bases, with 13 bases between. The CDR3 loop is CASSYSTRDIYEQYF. Here the CDR3 DNA reads TGTGCCAGCAGTTACTCGACGCGGGATATTTACGAGCAGTACTTC.

The V and J genes are TRBV18 and TRBJ2-7; a possible D gene is TRBD1 (6 bases). The CDR3 consists of 14 residues. The germline CDR1 and CDR2 sequences are KGHSH and LQKENI. Trimming pared 0 bases from V and 3 bases from J, leaving 9 bases between. In nucleotides, the CDR3 is TGTGCCAGCTCACCACCAGAGGGGGTCTACGAGCAGTACTTC. It encodes CASSPPEGVYEQYF.